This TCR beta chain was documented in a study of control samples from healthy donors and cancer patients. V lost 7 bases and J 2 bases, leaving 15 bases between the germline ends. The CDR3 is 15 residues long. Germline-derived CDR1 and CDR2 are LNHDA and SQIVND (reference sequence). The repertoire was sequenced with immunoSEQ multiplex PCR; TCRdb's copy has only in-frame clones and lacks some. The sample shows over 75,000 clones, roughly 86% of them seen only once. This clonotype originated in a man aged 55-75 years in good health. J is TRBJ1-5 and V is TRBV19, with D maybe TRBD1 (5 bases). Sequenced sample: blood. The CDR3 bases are TGTGCCAGTACCCTGCGCGGGGCAGGCAATCAGCCCCAGCATTTT. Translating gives CASTLRGAGNQPQHF.